The 15 T cell receptor beta chains below were found in one sample sequenced in a study of T cell repertoires in cytomegalovirus infection. TCRdb called the reads again in MiXCR, with one record for every CDR3 protein. The repertoire has 560,000 or so distinct CDR3 sequences, about 15% of them found once; the top ten carry under 30%. Source material: CD8+ T cells from PBMCs. The receptors derive from a human donor in good health (CMV status not recorded). Some clones in this sample may be carry-over from other donors' samples.

This clonotype was seen ten or more times. This chain joins TRBV19 and TRBJ2-1; 7 bases agree with TRBD2. Germline V gene lookup returns CDR1 LNHDA and CDR2 SQIVND (reference sequence). After removal of 3 bases from V and 4 bases from J, the junction contained 6 bases not matched to a gene. The CDR3 is 15 amino acids. The CDR3 is CASSMGGFPYNEQFF. The CDR3 coding sequence is TGTGCCAGTAGTATGGGAGGGTTTCCATACAATGAGCAGTTCTTC.

This clonotype was counted only a few times. The chain links TRBV27 to TRBJ1-5, with D unclear. V was pared by 3 bases and J by 4 bases, with 7 bases between. The V gene's germline CDR1 is MNHEY and CDR2 SMNVEV (reference sequence). The length of the CDR3 is 13 residues. The CDR3 DNA follows: TGTGCCAGCAGTTTTACTAGAAATCAGCCCCAGCATTTT. Translated: CASSFTRNQPQHF.

This clonotype was counted only a few times. This chain uses TRBV3-1 with TRBJ2-7; unclear D gene. This CDR3 is built from 12 residues. Germline lookup yields CDR1 LGHDT and CDR2 YNNKEL (reference sequence). The V and J ends lost 4 bases and 5 bases respectively, with 9 bases between them. CDR3 sequence: CASSPYSHEQYF. The CDR3 DNA reads TGTGCCAGCAGCCCCTACAGCCACGAGCAGTACTTC.

The chain is built from TRBV7-9 and TRBJ2-3, with TRBD2 matching over 11 bases. The length of the CDR3 is 15 residues. CDR1 is SEHNR, CDR2 FQNEAQ, per germline (reference sequence). After removal of 3 bases from V and 6 bases from J, the junction contained 5 bases not matched to a gene. CDR3 amino acids: CASSFTSGRGDTQYF. In DNA form, the CDR3 reads TGTGCCAGCAGCTTTACTAGCGGGAGAGGTGATACGCAGTATTTT.

This chain uses TRBV4-1 with TRBJ1-5; 8 nucleotides match TRBD1. Germline CDR1 MGHRA, CDR2 YSYEKL. Trimming at V came to 5 bases and at J to 7 bases, leaving 7 bases not matched to a gene. There are 14 residues in the CDR3. CDR3 in amino acids: CASSTRTGSQPQHF. The CDR3 region has the DNA TGCGCCAGCAGCACCCGGACAGGGAGCCAGCCCCAGCATTTT.

V usage is TRBV15 and J usage is TRBJ2-2, with D perhaps TRBD2 (6 bases). V gave up 0 bases and J gave up 1 base, with 12 bases separating them. This CDR3 spans 17 amino acids. CDR1 is LNHNV and CDR2 is YYDKDF in the germline V gene (reference sequence). CDR3 DNA: TGTGCCACCAGCAGAGATCAGGAGGGAGTGAACACCGGGGAGCTGTTTTTT. It yields the protein CATSRDQEGVNTGELFF.

This clonotype was picked up a small number of times. The genes are TRBV20-1 and TRBJ1-6; D remains ambiguous. The CDR3 is 16 amino acids. V shed 0 bases and J shed 0 bases, with 9 bases lying between them. Germline CDR1 DFQATT, CDR2 SNEGSKA (reference sequence). CDR3 nucleotide sequence: TGCAGTGCTAGAGATAGGATAAGCTCCTATAATTCACCCCTCCACTTT. This encodes CSARDRISSYNSPLHF.

This clonotype was picked up many times. V is TRBV4-1 and J is TRBJ2-5, with 10 bases that match TRBD2. The V segment lost 0 bases and the J segment 4 bases; nucleotides outside the gene matches: 5. The CDR3 runs to 16 residues. Germline loops: CDR1 MGHRA, CDR2 YSYEKL. Written as DNA, the CDR3 is TGCGCCAGCAGCCAAGAGGCAGCGGGAGGGGGAGAGACCCAGTACTTC. This translates into CASSQEAAGGGETQYF.

Many counts were recorded for this clonotype. This CDR3 reads CASSSRGAAKNIQYF. The CDR3, as DNA: TGTGCCAGCAGTTCCAGGGGGGCAGCCAAAAACATTCAGTACTTC. The chain uses TRBV6-1 and TRBJ2-4; a weak D match, TRBD1 (7 bases). The CDR3 totals 15 residues. The germline CDR1 and CDR2 sequences are MNHNS and SASEGT. V was shortened by 5 bases and J by 0 bases, with 11 bases between the two germline ends.

This clonotype has ten or more counts. This rearrangement joins TRBV11-3 to TRBJ2-5; TRBD2 agrees at 16 bases. Germline lookup yields CDR1 SGHNT and CDR2 YENEEA. V was pared by 5 bases and J by 2 bases, with 8 bases of the junction left unmatched. The CDR3 runs 18 residues. The CDR3 region is CASSPGTSGRAKQETQYF. CDR3 bases: TGTGCCAGCAGCCCCGGGACTAGCGGGAGGGCCAAACAAGAGACCCAGTACTTC.

This clonotype appeared many times. This chain uses TRBV7-8 with TRBJ2-3; 8 bases align to TRBD2. CDR3 size: 16 residues. The V gene's germline CDR1 is SGHVS and CDR2 FQNEAQ. V shed 2 bases, J shed 3 bases, and the junction held 7 bases outside the gene matches. The DNA of the CDR3 is TGTGCCAGCAGCTTAAAACGGGGGGGCCTAACAGATACGCAGTATTTT. Translating gives CASSLKRGGLTDTQYF.

The table lists this clonotype with a few counts. The V and J genes are TRBV28 and TRBJ2-7, with 8 bases lining up with TRBD1. Germline values: CDR1 MDHEN, CDR2 SYDVKM. V shed 7 bases, J shed 4 bases, and the junction held 6 bases outside the gene matches. The CDR3 is 13 amino acids. As DNA, the CDR3 is TGTGCCAGCAAGAGACAGGGGTCTTACGAGCAGTACTTC. It yields the protein CASKRQGSYEQYF.

This chain connects TRBV11-3 to TRBJ1-6; no clear D gene. CDR3 length equals 18 residues. Trimming took 0 bases from V and 0 from J, leaving 12 bases between them. Germline CDR1 and CDR2: SGHNT and YENEEA. The CDR3 protein is CASSLDARPSSYNSPLHF. Here the CDR3 DNA reads TGTGCCAGCAGCTTAGATGCCAGGCCGAGCTCCTATAATTCACCCCTCCACTTT. The full variable domain, completed using reference TRBV11-3 and TRBJ1-6, is EAGVVQSPRYKIIEKKQPVAFWCNPISGHNTLYWYLQNLGQGPELLIRYENEEAVDDSQLPKDRFSAERLKGVDSTLKIQPAELGDSAVYLCASSLDARPSSYNSPLHFGNGTRLTVT.

V gene TRBV6-2 or TRBV6-3 combines with J gene TRBJ2-5; no firm D call. V was cut by 6 bases and J by 0 bases, with 17 bases left in between. The germline V gene encodes CDR1 MNHEY and CDR2 SVGEGT. The CDR3 sequence is 16 residues long. The CDR3: CASSPGLGSHQETQYF. CDR3 nucleotides: TGTGCCAGCAGCCCCGGTTTGGGCAGCCACCAAGAGACCCAGTACTTC.

This clonotype came up a few times. This chain connects TRBV28 to TRBJ1-1; D possibly corresponds to TRBD1 (6 bases). Germline V gene data show CDR1 as MDHEN and CDR2 as SYDVKM. Trimming shortened V by 7 bases and J by 11 bases, and 20 bases separated the two germline ends. The CDR3 extends over 13 amino acids. CDR3 sequence (DNA): TGTGCCAGCACCCCGGTTGGGGGCGGGGAGGCTTTCTTT. Its translation is CASTPVGGGEAFF.